This T cell receptor beta chain originates from a study of blood T cell repertoires in COVID-19. Study in general: Sample material is recorded as cDNA or gDNA derived from T cells, B-cell-depleted T cells, or PBMCs.

The CDR3 has 13 residues. With 3 bases removed from V and 4 bases from J, the gap between germline ends came to 7 bases. Per germline, CDR1 LGHDT and CDR2 YNNKEL (reference sequence). Libraries were prepared by immunoSEQ multiplex PCR; TCRdb keeps only in-frame clonotypes and omits some of them. The profile shows 70,000 or so clones, around 75% of them singletons. The source of this sequence is a man aged 70 or older with acute or convalescent COVID-19. Sequencing was done on a sample of peripheral blood. The chain has TRBV3-1 (or the pseudogene TRBV3-2) and TRBJ1-5, with D perhaps matching TRBD1 (5 bases). CDR3 DNA sequence: TGTGCCAGCAGCCAGGACAATAATCAGCCCCAGCATTTT. Protein: CASSQDNNQPQHF.